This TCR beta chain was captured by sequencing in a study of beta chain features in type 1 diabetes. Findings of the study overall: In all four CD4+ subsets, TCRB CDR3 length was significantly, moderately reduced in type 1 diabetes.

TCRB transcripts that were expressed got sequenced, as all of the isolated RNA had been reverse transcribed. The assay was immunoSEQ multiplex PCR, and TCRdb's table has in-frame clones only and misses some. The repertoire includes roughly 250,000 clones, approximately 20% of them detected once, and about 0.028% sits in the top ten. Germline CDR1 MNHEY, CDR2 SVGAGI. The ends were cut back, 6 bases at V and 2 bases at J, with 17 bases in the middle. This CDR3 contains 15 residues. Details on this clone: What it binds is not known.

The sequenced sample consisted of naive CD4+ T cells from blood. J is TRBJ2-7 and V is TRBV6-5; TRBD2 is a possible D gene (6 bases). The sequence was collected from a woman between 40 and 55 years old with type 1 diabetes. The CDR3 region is CASRATGTPAYEQYF. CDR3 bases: TGTGCCAGCAGGGCGACCGGGACTCCAGCCTACGAGCAGTACTTC.